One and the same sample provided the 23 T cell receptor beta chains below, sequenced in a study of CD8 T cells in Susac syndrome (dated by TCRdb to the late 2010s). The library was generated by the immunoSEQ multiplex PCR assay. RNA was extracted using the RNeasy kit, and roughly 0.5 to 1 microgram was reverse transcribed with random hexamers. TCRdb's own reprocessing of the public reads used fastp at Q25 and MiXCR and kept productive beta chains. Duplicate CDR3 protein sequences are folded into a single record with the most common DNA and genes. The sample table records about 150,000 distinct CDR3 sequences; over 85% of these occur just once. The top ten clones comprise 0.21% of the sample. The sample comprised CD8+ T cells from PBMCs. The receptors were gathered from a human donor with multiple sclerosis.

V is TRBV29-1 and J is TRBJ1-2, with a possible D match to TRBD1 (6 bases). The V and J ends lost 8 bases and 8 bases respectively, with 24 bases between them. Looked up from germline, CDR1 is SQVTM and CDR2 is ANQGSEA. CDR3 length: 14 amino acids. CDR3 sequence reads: CSTPPLWGRGGYTF. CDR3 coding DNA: TGCAGCACACCTCCCCTATGGGGGCGCGGGGGCTACACCTTC. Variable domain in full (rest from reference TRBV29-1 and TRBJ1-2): SAVISQKPSRDICQRGTSLTIQCQVDSQVTMMFWYRQQPGQSLTLIATANQGSEATYESGFVIDKFPISRPNLTFSTLTVSNMSPEDSSIYLCSTPPLWGRGGYTFGSGTRLTVV.

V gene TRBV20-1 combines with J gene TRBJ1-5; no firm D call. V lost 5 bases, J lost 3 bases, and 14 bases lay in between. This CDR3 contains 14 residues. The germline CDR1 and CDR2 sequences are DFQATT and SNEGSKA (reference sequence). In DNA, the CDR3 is TGCAGTGCTCTTACAGACGGGATCAATCAGCCCCAGCATTTT. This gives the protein CSALTDGINQPQHF.

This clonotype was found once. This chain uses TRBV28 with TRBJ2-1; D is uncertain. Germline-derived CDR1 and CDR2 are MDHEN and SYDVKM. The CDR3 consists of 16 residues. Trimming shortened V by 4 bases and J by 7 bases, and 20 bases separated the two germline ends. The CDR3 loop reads CASSWDPTQFRNEQFF. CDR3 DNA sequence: TGTGCCAGCAGTTGGGATCCTACCCAGTTCCGGAATGAGCAGTTCTTC.

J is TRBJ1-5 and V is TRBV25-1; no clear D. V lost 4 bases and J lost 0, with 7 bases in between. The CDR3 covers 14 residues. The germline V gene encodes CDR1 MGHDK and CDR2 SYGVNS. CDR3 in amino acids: CASSGLHSNQPQHF. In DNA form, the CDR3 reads TGTGCCAGCAGTGGCCTCCATAGCAATCAGCCCCAGCATTTT. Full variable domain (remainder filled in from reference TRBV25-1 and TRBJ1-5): EADIYQTPRYLVIGTGKKITLECSQTMGHDKMYWYQQDPGMELHLIHYSYGVNSTEKGDLSSESTVSRIRTEHFPLTLESARPSHTSQYLCASSGLHSNQPQHFGDGTRLSIL.

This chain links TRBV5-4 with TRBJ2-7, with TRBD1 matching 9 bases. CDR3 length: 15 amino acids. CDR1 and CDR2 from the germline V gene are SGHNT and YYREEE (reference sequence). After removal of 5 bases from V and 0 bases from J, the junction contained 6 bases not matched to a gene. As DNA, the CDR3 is TGTGCCAGCAGTCCGGGACAGGGTTTCTCCTACGAGCAGTACTTC. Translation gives CASSPGQGFSYEQYF.

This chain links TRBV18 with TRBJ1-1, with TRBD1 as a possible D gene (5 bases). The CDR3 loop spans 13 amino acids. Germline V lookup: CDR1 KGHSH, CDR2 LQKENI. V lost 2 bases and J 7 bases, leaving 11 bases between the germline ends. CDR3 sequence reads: CASSPAGTLEAFF. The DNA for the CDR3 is TGTGCCAGCTCACCAGCAGGGACTCTTGAAGCTTTCTTT.

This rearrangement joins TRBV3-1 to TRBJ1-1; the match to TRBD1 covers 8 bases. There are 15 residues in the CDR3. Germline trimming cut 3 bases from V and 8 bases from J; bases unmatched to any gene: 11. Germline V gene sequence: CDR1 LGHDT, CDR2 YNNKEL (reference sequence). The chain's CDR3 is CASSQDPGQALEAFF. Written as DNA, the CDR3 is TGTGCCAGCAGCCAGGACCCGGGACAGGCCCTAGAAGCTTTCTTT.

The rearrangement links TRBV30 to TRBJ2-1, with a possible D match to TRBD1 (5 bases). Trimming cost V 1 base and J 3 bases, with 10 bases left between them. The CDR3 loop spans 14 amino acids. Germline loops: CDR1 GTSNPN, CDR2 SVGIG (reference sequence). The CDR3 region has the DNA TGTGCCTGGAGTGGACAGCCTATCTACAATGAGCAGTTCTTC. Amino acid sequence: CAWSGQPIYNEQFF.

CDR3 DNA: TGTGCCAGCAGCGTAGCTAGGGACAGGGTGGCTAGTGAGCAGTTCTTC. This translates into CASSVARDRVASEQFF. The chain carries TRBV9 and TRBJ2-1, with TRBD1 matching over 9 bases. This CDR3 is 16 amino acids long. V lost 0 bases to trimming and J lost 9 bases; unmatched junction nucleotides: 10. The germline CDR1 and CDR2 sequences are SGDLS and YYNGEE. Using reference TRBV9 and TRBJ2-1 for the parts outside the CDR3, the full variable domain is DSGVTQTPKHLITATGQRVTLRCSPRSGDLSVYWYQQSLDQGLQFLIQYYNGEERAKGNILERFSAQQFPDLHSELNLSSLELGDSALYFCASSVARDRVASEQFFGPGTRLTVL.

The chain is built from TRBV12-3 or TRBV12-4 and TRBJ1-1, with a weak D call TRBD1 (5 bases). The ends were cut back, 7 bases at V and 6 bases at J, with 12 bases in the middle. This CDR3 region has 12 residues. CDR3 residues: CASTLGGAEAFF. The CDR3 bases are TGTGCCAGCACCTTGGGAGGGGCTGAAGCTTTCTTT.

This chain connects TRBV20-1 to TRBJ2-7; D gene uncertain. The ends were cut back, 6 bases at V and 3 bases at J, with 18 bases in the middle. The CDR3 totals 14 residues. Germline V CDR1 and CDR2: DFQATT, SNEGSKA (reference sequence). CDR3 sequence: CSAPARQYLYEQYF. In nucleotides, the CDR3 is TGCAGTGCCCCAGCCCGGCAGTATCTCTACGAGCAGTACTTC.

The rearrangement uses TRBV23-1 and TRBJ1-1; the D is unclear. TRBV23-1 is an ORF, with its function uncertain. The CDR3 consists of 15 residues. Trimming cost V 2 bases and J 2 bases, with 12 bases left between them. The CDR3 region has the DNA TGCGCCAGCAGTCAACCCCGGGTCAGCAACACTGAAGCTTTCTTT. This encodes CASSQPRVSNTEAFF.

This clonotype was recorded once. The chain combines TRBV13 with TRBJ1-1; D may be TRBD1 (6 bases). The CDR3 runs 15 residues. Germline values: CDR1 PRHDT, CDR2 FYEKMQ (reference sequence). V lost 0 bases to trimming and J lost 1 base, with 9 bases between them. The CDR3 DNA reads TGTGCCAGCAGCTTAGGAGGGACACCGAACACTGAAGCTTTCTTT. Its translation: CASSLGGTPNTEAFF. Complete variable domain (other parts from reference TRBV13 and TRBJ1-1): AAGVIQSPRHLIKEKRETATLKCYPIPRHDTVYWYQQGPGQDPQFLISFYEKMQSDKGSIPDRFSAQQFSDYHSELNMSSLELGDSALYFCASSLGGTPNTEAFFGQGTRLTVV.

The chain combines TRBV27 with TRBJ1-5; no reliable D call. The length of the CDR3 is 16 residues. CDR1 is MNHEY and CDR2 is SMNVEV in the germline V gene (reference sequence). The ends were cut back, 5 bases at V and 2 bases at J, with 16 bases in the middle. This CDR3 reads CASSPSSGERNQPQHF. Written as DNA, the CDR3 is TGTGCCAGCAGTCCGTCGTCTGGGGAGCGCAATCAGCCCCAGCATTTT.

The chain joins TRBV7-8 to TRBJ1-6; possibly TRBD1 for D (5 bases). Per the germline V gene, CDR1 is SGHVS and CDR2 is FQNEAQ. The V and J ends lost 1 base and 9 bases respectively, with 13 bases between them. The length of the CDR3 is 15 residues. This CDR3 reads CASSLVEGTRSPLHF. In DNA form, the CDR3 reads TGTGCCAGCAGCTTAGTTGAGGGGACCCGTTCACCCCTCCACTTT.

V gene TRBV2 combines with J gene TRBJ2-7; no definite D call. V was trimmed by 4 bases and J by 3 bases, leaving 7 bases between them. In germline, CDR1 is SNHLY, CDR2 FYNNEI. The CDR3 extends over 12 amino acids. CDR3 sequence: CASSGRIYEQYF. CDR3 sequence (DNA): TGTGCCAGCAGTGGACGGATCTACGAGCAGTACTTC.

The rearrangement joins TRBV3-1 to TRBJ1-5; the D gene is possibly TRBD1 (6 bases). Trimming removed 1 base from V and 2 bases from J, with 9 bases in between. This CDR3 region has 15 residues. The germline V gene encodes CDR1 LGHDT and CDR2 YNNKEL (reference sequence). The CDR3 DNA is TGTGCCAGCAGCCAAGGGACAGTCGGCAATCAGCCCCAGCATTTT. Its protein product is CASSQGTVGNQPQHF.

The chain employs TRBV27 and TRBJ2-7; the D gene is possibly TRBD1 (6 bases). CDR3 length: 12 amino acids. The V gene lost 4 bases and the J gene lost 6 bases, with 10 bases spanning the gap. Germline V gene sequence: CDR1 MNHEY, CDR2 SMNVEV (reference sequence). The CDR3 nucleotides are TGTGCCAGCAGTTCACAGGGAACCGAGCAGTACTTC. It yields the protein CASSSQGTEQYF.

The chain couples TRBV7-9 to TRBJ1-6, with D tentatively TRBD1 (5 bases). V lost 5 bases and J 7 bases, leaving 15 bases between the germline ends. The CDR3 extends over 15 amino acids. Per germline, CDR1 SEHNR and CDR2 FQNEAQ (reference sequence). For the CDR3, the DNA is TGTGCCAGCAGCCCGTCGGGGGGAGTCAATTCACCCCTCCACTTT. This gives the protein CASSPSGGVNSPLHF.

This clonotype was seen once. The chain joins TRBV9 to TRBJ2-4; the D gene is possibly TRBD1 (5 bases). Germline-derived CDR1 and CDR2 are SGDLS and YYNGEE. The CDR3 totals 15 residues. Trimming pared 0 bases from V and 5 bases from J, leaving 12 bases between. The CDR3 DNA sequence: TGTGCCAGCAGCGTAGATGGGGCAGGGCAAAACATTCAGTACTTC. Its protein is CASSVDGAGQNIQYF.

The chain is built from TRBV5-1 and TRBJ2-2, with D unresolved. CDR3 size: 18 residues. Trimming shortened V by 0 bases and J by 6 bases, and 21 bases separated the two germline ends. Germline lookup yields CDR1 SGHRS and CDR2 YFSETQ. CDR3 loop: CASSLAGSPPGWAGELFF. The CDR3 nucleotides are TGCGCCAGCAGCTTGGCAGGTTCCCCCCCAGGCTGGGCCGGGGAGCTGTTTTTT.

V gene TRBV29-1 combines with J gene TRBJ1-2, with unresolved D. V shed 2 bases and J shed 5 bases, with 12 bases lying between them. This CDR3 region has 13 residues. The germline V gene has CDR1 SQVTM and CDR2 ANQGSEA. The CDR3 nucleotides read TGCAGCGTTGAACCCGGTGAGGGATATGGCTACACCTTC. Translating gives CSVEPGEGYGYTF.

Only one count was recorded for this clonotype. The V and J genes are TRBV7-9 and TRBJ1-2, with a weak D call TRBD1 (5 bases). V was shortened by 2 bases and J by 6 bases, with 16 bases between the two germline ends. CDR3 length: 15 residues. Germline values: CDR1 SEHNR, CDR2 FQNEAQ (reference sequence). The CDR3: CASSLKTANMNGYTF. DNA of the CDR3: TGTGCCAGCAGCTTAAAGACAGCTAATATGAATGGCTACACCTTC.